A single sample is the source of the 2 T cell receptor beta chains below, sequenced in a study of OX40 agonist ivuxolimab in advanced cancers. TCRdb's table, derived via immunoSEQ multiplex PCR, lists solely in-frame clones and lacks some. The table records around 20,000 clones, 65% to 90% of them present only once. The specimen was CD4+ or CD8+ T cells sorted from blood, collected in a trial of the OX40 agonist ivuxolimab. The source of these receptors is an adult with an advanced solid tumor such as melanoma, head and neck, liver or kidney cancer.

The chain combines TRBV27 with TRBJ2-1; no clear D. This CDR3 region has 15 residues. Trimming removed 5 bases from V and 7 bases from J, with 18 bases in between. CDR1 is MNHEY and CDR2 is SMNVEV in the germline V gene (reference sequence). This CDR3 is CASSPFRQTQNEQFF. The CDR3 nucleotides read TGTGCCAGCAGTCCCTTTAGGCAAACCCAGAATGAGCAGTTCTTC.

This clone was recorded a few times. The V call is TRBV27, the J call TRBJ2-1; weak D call: TRBD1 (6 bases). This CDR3 contains 15 residues. Germline CDR1 MNHEY, CDR2 SMNVEV (reference sequence). Trimming stripped 4 bases from V and 6 bases from J, with 16 bases between. CDR3 loop: CASSSGPTGGNEQFF. CDR3 coding DNA: TGTGCCAGCAGTTCAGGGCCGACAGGTGGCAATGAGCAGTTCTTC.